The 32 T cell receptor beta chains listed next were all sequenced from one sample in a study of blood T cells in healthy people across ages. A J-beta primer mix and a sample-barcoded 5' primer were used in a second PCR of about 6 to 12 cycles. TCRdb fed the 5' RACE reads into MiXCR, producing one record per CDR3 protein. The table shows hundreds of thousands of distinct CDR3 sequences, with roughly three fifths occurring only once. Sequenced sample: blood. These TCRs come from a man between 35 and 55 years old in good health.

The chain recombines TRBV6-5 with TRBJ1-4, with D perhaps TRBD1 (6 bases). The CDR3 is 14 amino acids. From germline, CDR1 is MNHEY and CDR2 SVGAGI. Trimming pared 6 bases from V and 7 bases from J, leaving 15 bases between. CDR3 coding DNA: TGTGCCAGCAGGACGGGGACAACAACTGAAAAACTGTTTTTT. It codes for CASRTGTTTEKLFF.

The gene calls are TRBV7-9 and TRBJ2-2, with 9 positions matching TRBD2. The germline gives CDR1 SEHNR, CDR2 FQNEAQ (reference sequence). V was clipped by 5 bases and J by 6 bases; unmatched bases: 13. This CDR3 has 17 amino acids. The CDR3, as DNA: TGTGCCAGCAGCCCCGCGCGGCTAGCGGGATCCGCCGGGGAGCTGTTTTTT. It translates to CASSPARLAGSAGELFF.

V is TRBV20-1 and J is TRBJ1-6, with TRBD1 as a possible D gene (5 bases). This CDR3 has 13 residues. Trimming left V 6 bases short and J 10 bases short, with 16 bases between. The germline gives CDR1 DFQATT, CDR2 SNEGSKA (reference sequence). The DNA of the CDR3 is TGCAGTGCCAGCTCCGACAGTGGCTCACCCCTCCACTTT. It is translated as CSASSDSGSPLHF.

This clonotype was seen at least ten times. The J gene is TRBJ2-7, the V gene TRBV20-1; D call uncertain. V lost 0 bases to trimming and J lost 0 bases, with 6 bases between them. CDR3 length equals 13 residues. CDR1 DFQATT and CDR2 SNEGSKA come from the germline V gene (reference sequence). The CDR3 loop reads CSARDGYSYEQYF. CDR3 bases: TGCAGTGCTAGAGACGGATACTCCTACGAGCAGTACTTC.

This sequence joins TRBV15 and TRBJ2-2; D call uncertain. Germline CDR1 LNHNV, CDR2 YYDKDF (reference sequence). This CDR3 is 15 amino acids long. V dropped 9 bases and J dropped 0 bases, with 14 bases sitting between them. The CDR3 here is CATSRRESNTGELFF. The CDR3 DNA reads as TGTGCCACTTCAAGACGAGAGTCGAACACCGGGGAGCTGTTTTTT.

This clonotype was counted between two and nine times. The genes are TRBV27 and TRBJ2-6, with a weak D call TRBD1 (5 bases). Trimming left V 2 bases short and J 0 bases short, with 20 bases between. Germline assignment: CDR1 MNHEY and CDR2 SMNVEV (reference sequence). This CDR3 comprises 20 residues. The CDR3, as DNA: TGTGCCAGCAGTTTAAATACAGGCACCCATATATTCTCTGGGGCCAACGTCCTGACTTTC. Translated: CASSLNTGTHIFSGANVLTF.

As to this clonotype: At one boundary the junction diverges from the germline segment, which might be a read error. The gene calls are TRBV18 and TRBJ2-1; tentatively, D is TRBD1 (6 bases). In germline, CDR1 is KGHSH, CDR2 LQKENI. The CDR3 is 13 amino acids. The CDR3: CASSPPTPGEKFF. The DNA of the CDR3 is TGCGCCAGCTCACCACCGACGCCAGGGGAGAAGTTCTTC.

A few counts support this clonotype. J is TRBJ2-1 and V is TRBV29-1, with 7 bases matching TRBD1. In germline, CDR1 is SQVTM, CDR2 ANQGSEA. Trimming took 1 base from V and 4 from J; bases not matched to a gene: 13. The CDR3 extends over 17 amino acids. The CDR3 reads CSVEGLEQGSAYNEQFF. The CDR3, as DNA: TGCAGCGTTGAAGGGCTCGAACAGGGGTCAGCTTACAATGAGCAGTTCTTC.

This clonotype was seen only a few times. V gene TRBV4-2 combines with J gene TRBJ2-5; 10 nucleotides line up with TRBD2. The CDR3 consists of 17 residues. J lost 4 bases, V lost 0 bases, and 8 bases had no gene match. Per germline, CDR1 LGHNA and CDR2 YNFKEQ. CDR3 bases: TGTGCCAGCAGCCAAGATCGAGCGGGGGGGCTCCCAGAGACCCAGTACTTC. The encoded protein is CASSQDRAGGLPETQYF.

In this sample, this clonotype turned up a few times. The V and J genes are TRBV29-1 and TRBJ2-1; D remains ambiguous. Germline V gene sequence: CDR1 SQVTM, CDR2 ANQGSEA. Trimming removed 4 bases from V and 12 bases from J, with 13 bases in between. The CDR3 totals 11 residues. This CDR3 reads CSVVIDLGQFF. CDR3 nucleotides: TGCAGCGTTGTCATCGATCTAGGGCAGTTCTTC.

This chain uses TRBV15 with TRBJ1-1; D ambiguous. This CDR3 region has 13 residues. In germline, CDR1 is LNHNV, CDR2 YYDKDF (reference sequence). Deletions cut 3 bases from V and 2 bases from J, with 7 bases between. The CDR3 sequence: CATSRTRNTEAFF. In nucleotides, the CDR3 is TGTGCCACCAGCAGGACAAGAAACACTGAAGCTTTCTTT.

V and J are TRBV7-2 and TRBJ2-5, with 11 bases fitting TRBD2. J lost 4 bases, V lost 1 base, and 8 bases had no gene match. The CDR3 covers 17 residues. Germline V lookup: CDR1 SGHTA, CDR2 FQGNSA. In DNA form, the CDR3 reads TGTGCCAGCAGCTTAGATGGTAGCGGGGGGGGTTCAGAGACCCAGTACTTC. Amino acids: CASSLDGSGGGSETQYF.

This chain links TRBV7-9 with TRBJ2-7; 10 bases fit TRBD2. This CDR3 contains 16 residues. The germline gives CDR1 SEHNR, CDR2 FQNEAQ (reference sequence). J was trimmed by 2 bases and V by 5 bases; bases with no gene match: 9. This CDR3 reads CASSVWTSGETYEQYF. The CDR3 DNA reads TGTGCCAGCAGCGTGTGGACTAGCGGAGAGACCTACGAGCAGTACTTC.

The V gene is TRBV12-3 or TRBV12-4, the J gene TRBJ2-7, with a possible D match to TRBD1 (7 bases). CDR3 size: 14 residues. V was shortened by 10 bases and J by 7 bases, with 23 bases between the two germline ends. The CDR3 nucleotides are TGTGCCATCCAGGGGGGAAATGGGTACAATGAGCAGTACTTC. Its translation: CAIQGGNGYNEQYF.

The V gene is TRBV6-5, the J gene TRBJ2-5, with D unresolved. Germline V lookup: CDR1 MNHEY, CDR2 SVGAGI. There are 18 residues in the CDR3. The V gene lost 3 bases and the J gene lost 0 bases, with 20 bases spanning the gap. The CDR3: CASSYSGTVRYYQETQYF. The DNA for the CDR3 is TGTGCCAGCAGTTATTCGGGTACAGTACGGTATTACCAAGAGACCCAGTACTTC.

The chain recombines TRBV20-1 with TRBJ2-1; TRBD2 matches at 8 bases. CDR3 length: 13 residues. The V and J ends lost 8 bases and 8 bases, in that order; junction bases with no gene match: 11. Germline CDR1 DFQATT, CDR2 SNEGSKA (reference sequence). The CDR3 nucleotides are TGCAGTCAGAGGGGCGGGGGGAGGTATGAGCAGTTCTTC. Its translation is CSQRGGGRYEQFF.

The V gene is TRBV20-1, the J gene TRBJ2-1; D assignment may be TRBD1 or TRBD2 (5 bases each). With 5 bases removed from V and 4 bases from J, the gap between germline ends came to 15 bases. This CDR3 spans 14 amino acids. Germline CDR1 is DFQATT and CDR2 is SNEGSKA (reference sequence). The CDR3, as DNA: TGCAGTGCTTTCTCAGCGGACACTTACAATGAGCAGTTCTTC. This sequence encodes CSAFSADTYNEQFF.

This clonotype was counted a few times. The rearrangement links TRBV25-1 to TRBJ2-1; 10 nucleotides match TRBD1. The J call may be mistaken, given a closer DNA end match to TRBJ2-7. This CDR3 spans 18 amino acids. The germline V gene encodes CDR1 MGHDK and CDR2 SYGVNS. The CDR3 nucleotides are TGTGCCAGCAGTGACGTTATGACAGGGGGCGATTCCTACAATGAGCAGTACTTC. This codes for CASSDVMTGGDSYNEQYF.

This clonotype was observed a few times. The CDR3 protein is CASSNEAGIGGYTF. CDR3 bases: TGTGCCAGCAGCAATGAAGCAGGGATTGGTGGCTACACCTTC. This chain links TRBV6-1 with TRBJ1-2, with D perhaps matching TRBD1 (5 bases). Germline CDR1 is MNHNS and CDR2 is SASEGT. V was trimmed by 6 bases and J by 7 bases, leaving 18 bases between them. This CDR3 has 14 amino acids.

The chain links TRBV27 to TRBJ2-1; 8 nucleotides line up with TRBD2. Trimming at V came to 5 bases and at J to 5 bases, leaving 5 bases not matched to a gene. CDR3 length equals 14 residues. Germline CDR1 reads MNHEY; CDR2 reads SMNVEV (reference sequence). The CDR3 nucleotides read TGTGCCAGCAGTACTAGCGGATCAAACAATGAGCAGTTCTTC. It encodes CASSTSGSNNEQFF.

This clonotype has ten or more counts. V is TRBV4-3 and J is TRBJ1-2, with a tentative D call TRBD1 (5 bases). In germline, CDR1 is LGHNA, CDR2 YSLEER. Trimming took 0 bases from V and 2 from J, leaving 10 bases between them. This CDR3 region has 15 residues. CDR3 protein: CASSQEGRGNYGYTF. The DNA of the CDR3 is TGCGCCAGCAGCCAAGAGGGGCGAGGGAACTATGGCTACACCTTC.

This clonotype was seen a few times. V usage is TRBV9 and J usage is TRBJ2-3, with a tentative D call TRBD1 (5 bases). The CDR3 has 16 amino acids. V lost 3 bases and J 2 bases, leaving 16 bases between the germline ends. Germline V gene lookup returns CDR1 SGDLS and CDR2 YYNGEE. The CDR3 DNA reads TGTGCCAGCAGCGGCCCAGGGCTGGCCCCCACAGATACGCAGTATTTT. The encoded protein is CASSGPGLAPTDTQYF.

This chain connects TRBV10-3 to TRBJ2-3; 10 positions agree with TRBD2. The CDR3 contains 15 residues. Looked up from germline, CDR1 is ENHRY and CDR2 is SYGVKD. V shed 6 bases, J shed 0 bases, and the junction held 3 bases outside the gene matches. In nucleotides, the CDR3 is TGTGCCATCAGGGAGCGGGGGGGAAGCACAGATACGCAGTATTTT. This gives the protein CAIRERGGSTDTQYF.

This clonotype was counted between two and nine times. The V and J genes are TRBV24-1 and TRBJ1-5; D remains unclear. Germline CDR1 and CDR2: KGHDR and SFDVKD. The CDR3 sequence is 12 residues long. V was clipped by 7 bases and J by 2 bases, with 5 bases between them. In DNA form, the CDR3 reads TGTGCCACCAGCCTGGGCAATCAGCCCCAGCATTTT. This encodes CATSLGNQPQHF.

This chain links TRBV12-3 or TRBV12-4 with TRBJ2-1; the match to TRBD2 covers 7 bases. The CDR3 covers 16 residues. Trimming took 5 bases from V and 6 from J; bases not matched to a gene: 13. The DNA of the CDR3 is TGTGCCAGCAGTGTAAGACTTCAGCGGGGTGGCAATGAGCAGTTCTTC. Encoded protein: CASSVRLQRGGNEQFF.

The rearrangement joins TRBV4-2 to TRBJ2-3; 7 bases agree with TRBD2. This CDR3 spans 16 amino acids. Trimming took 0 bases from V and 4 from J; bases not matched to a gene: 7. Germline CDR1 LGHNA, CDR2 YNFKEQ. CDR3: CASSQDMAGEADTQYF. CDR3 sequence (DNA): TGTGCCAGCAGCCAAGATATGGCGGGAGAAGCAGATACGCAGTATTTT.

This clonotype was seen repeatedly, ten times or more. V gene TRBV12-3 or TRBV12-4 combines with J gene TRBJ1-2, with TRBD1 identical over 7 bases. The CDR3 is 15 residues long. The junction had 7 bases not matched to a gene; V was cut back by 5 bases and J by 1 base. This chain's CDR3 is CASSPGQLSNYGYTF. The CDR3 coding sequence is TGTGCCAGCAGTCCGGGACAGCTAAGTAACTATGGCTACACCTTC.

In this sample, this clonotype turned up many times. The chain couples TRBV6-6 to TRBJ2-7; 10 positions agree with TRBD1. The J segment lost 4 bases and the V segment lost 5 bases, leaving 8 bases of the junction unmatched. CDR3 length: 15 amino acids. The germline V gene encodes CDR1 MNHNY and CDR2 SVGAGI (reference sequence). The CDR3 spells CASSARDRGRYEQYF. CDR3 sequence (DNA): TGTGCCAGCAGTGCACGGGACAGGGGTCGGTACGAGCAGTACTTC.

The chain is built from TRBV27 and TRBJ1-1, with D possibly matching TRBD1 (5 bases). Germline lookup yields CDR1 MNHEY and CDR2 SMNVEV (reference sequence). The V end was cut by 6 bases, the J end by 1 base, with 12 bases between. This CDR3 region has 14 residues. Written as DNA, the CDR3 is TGTGCCAGCAGCCCCCTCGGGGGGAACACTGAAGCTTTCTTT. Encoded protein: CASSPLGGNTEAFF.

The rearrangement joins TRBV29-1 to TRBJ1-1, with 9 bases matching TRBD1. The length of the CDR3 is 16 residues. V gave up 6 bases and J gave up 3 bases; unmatched junction bases: 14. Germline CDR1 is SQVTM and CDR2 is ANQGSEA. CDR3 nucleotide sequence: TGCAGCGTCGACGAGCGGACAGGGGACAGGGACACTGAAGCTTTCTTT. This codes for CSVDERTGDRDTEAFF.

This clonotype was picked up a small number of times. The chain couples TRBV7-9 to TRBJ1-6; D not certain. Germline CDR1 and CDR2: SEHNR and FQNEAQ (reference sequence). V was cut by 3 bases and J by 14 bases, with 20 bases left in between. The CDR3 loop spans 15 amino acids. Here the CDR3 reads CASSFYPPKYPSLHF. The DNA of the CDR3 is TGTGCCAGCAGCTTCTACCCACCGAAATACCCCTCCCTCCACTTT.

Of note for this clonotype: It may be a read error: a sequence one base away is much more abundant. The chain is built from TRBV20-1 and TRBJ2-1; D possibly corresponds to TRBD2 (6 bases). Germline CDR1 reads DFQATT; CDR2 reads SNEGSKA (reference sequence). Deletions cut 1 base from V and 0 bases from J, with 7 bases between. This CDR3 comprises 14 residues. DNA for the CDR3: TGCAGTGCTAGAGCCGGGAGCTCCTACAATGAGCAGTTCTTC. Amino acids: CSARAGSSYNEQFF.